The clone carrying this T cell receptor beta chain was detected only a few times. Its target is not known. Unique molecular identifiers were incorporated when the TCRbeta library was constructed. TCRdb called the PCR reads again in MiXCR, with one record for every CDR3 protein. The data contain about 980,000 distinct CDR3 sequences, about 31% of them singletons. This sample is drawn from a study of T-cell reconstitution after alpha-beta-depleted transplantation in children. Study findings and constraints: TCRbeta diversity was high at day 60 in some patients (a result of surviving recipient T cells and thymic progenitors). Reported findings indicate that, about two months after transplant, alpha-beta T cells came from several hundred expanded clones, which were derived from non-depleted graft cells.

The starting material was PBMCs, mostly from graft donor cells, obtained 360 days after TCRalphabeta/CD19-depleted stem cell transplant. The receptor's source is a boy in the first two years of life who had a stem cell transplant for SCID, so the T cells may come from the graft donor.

The DNA of the CDR3 is TGTGCCAGCAGTCCAAGGGACCGGCTAGATACGCAGTATTTT. This gives the protein CASSPRDRLDTQYF. This sequence joins TRBV12-3 or TRBV12-4 and TRBJ2-3; D is tentatively TRBD1 or TRBD2 (5 bases each). V was shortened by 5 bases and J by 5 bases, with 14 bases between the two germline ends. The CDR3 length is 14 residues.